These T cell receptor beta chains were read from a single sample in a study of T-cell reconstitution after alpha-beta-depleted transplantation in children. Using its own MiXCR run on the PCR reads, TCRdb lists one record per CDR3 protein. The table shows 800,000 to 1,000,000 distinct CDR3 sequences, with around 30% occurring only once. The sample in question was PBMCs, mostly from graft donor cells, obtained 360 days after TCRalphabeta/CD19-depleted stem cell transplant. All receptors derive from a boy in the first two years of life who had a stem cell transplant for SCID, so the T cells may come from the graft donor. Both conserved end residues are part of each CDR3. The D gene is left open where the match is weak. Clone size is shown for a subset of rows, as once, few, many or a class of expanded clone.

clone size: .; D gene: .; J gene: TRBJ2-5; V gene: TRBV7-9; CDR3 DNA: TGTGCCAGCAGCTTAGCGCTACAGCAGCAAGAGACCCAGTACTTC; CDR3 protein: CASSLALQQQETQYF
clone size: many; D gene: .; J gene: TRBJ2-1; V gene: TRBV11-1; CDR3 DNA: TGTGCCAGCGGTCTCTATAATGAGCAGTTCTTC; CDR3 protein: CASGLYNEQFF
clone size: .; D gene: .; J gene: TRBJ1-4; V gene: TRBV28; CDR3 DNA: TGTGCCAGCAGCCCTGACATCGCAACTAATGAAAAACTGTTTTTT; CDR3 protein: CASSPDIATNEKLFF
clone size: .; D gene: .; J gene: TRBJ2-1; V gene: TRBV24-1; CDR3 DNA: TGTGCCACCAGTCGGGCAGGTGGGGGCAAAAATGAGCAGTTCTTC; CDR3 protein: CATSRAGGGKNEQFF
clone size: .; D gene: .; J gene: TRBJ2-7; V gene: TRBV7-8; CDR3 DNA: TGTGCCAGCAGCCCCGGGACGCCCGAGACCTACGAGCAGTACTTC; CDR3 protein: CASSPGTPETYEQYF
clone size: few; D gene: .; J gene: TRBJ2-6; V gene: TRBV9; CDR3 DNA: TGTGCCAGCAGCCAACGCGTAGACTCTGGGGCCAACGTCCTGACTTTC; CDR3 protein: CASSQRVDSGANVLTF
clone size: .; D gene: TRBD2; J gene: TRBJ2-3; V gene: TRBV7-2; CDR3 DNA: TGTGCCAGCAGCTCTTTCCCGGGGGGTGGAGATACGCAGTATTTT; CDR3 protein: CASSSFPGGGDTQYF
clone size: few; D gene: .; J gene: TRBJ2-5; V gene: TRBV7-7; CDR3 DNA: TGTGCCAGCAGCTTAGTGGTTGATGGGGTCCAAGAGACCCAGTACTTC; CDR3 protein: CASSLVVDGVQETQYF
clone size: once; D gene: TRBD1; J gene: TRBJ2-7; V gene: TRBV5-1; CDR3 DNA: TGCGCCAGCAGCTTAGACAGGGCTCCCACCTACGAGCAGTACTTC; CDR3 protein: CASSLDRAPTYEQYF
clone size: .; D gene: .; J gene: TRBJ1-4; V gene: TRBV6-5; CDR3 DNA: TGTGCCAGCAGTTACTCGAGAGTGTATCAGGAAAAACTGTTTTTT; CDR3 protein: CASSYSRVYQEKLFF
clone size: many; D gene: TRBD1; J gene: TRBJ2-1; V gene: TRBV29-1; CDR3 DNA: TGCAGCGGAGGACAGGGTCGAACCCTCCTGTACAATGAGCAGTTCTTC; CDR3 protein: CSGGQGRTLLYNEQFF
clone size: .; D gene: .; J gene: TRBJ2-5; V gene: TRBV7-9; CDR3 DNA: TGTGCCAGCAGCACGGGACTCCAGAGGGAGACCCAGTACTTC; CDR3 protein: CASSTGLQRETQYF
clone size: few; D gene: .; J gene: TRBJ2-7; V gene: TRBV15; CDR3 DNA: TGTGCCACCAGCAGAGGCACCCCCTACGAGCAGTACTTC; CDR3 protein: CATSRGTPYEQYF
clone size: few; D gene: .; J gene: TRBJ2-6; V gene: TRBV12-3/TRBV12-4; CDR3 DNA: TGTGCAACCAGTTCCAGCTCTGGGGCCAACGTCCTGACTTTC; CDR3 protein: CATSSSSGANVLTF
clone size: .; D gene: .; J gene: TRBJ1-5; V gene: TRBV5-1; CDR3 DNA: TGCGCCAGCAGCTTGGAGGGGTCCATCAATCAGCCCCAGCATTTT; CDR3 protein: CASSLEGSINQPQHF
clone size: .; D gene: TRBD2; J gene: TRBJ2-1; V gene: TRBV5-1; CDR3 DNA: TGCGCCAGCAGCGGGGCGGGGGCCTACAATGAGCAGTTCTTC; CDR3 protein: CASSGAGAYNEQFF
clone size: .; D gene: .; J gene: TRBJ2-2; V gene: TRBV10-3; CDR3 DNA: TGTGCCATCATGGCGACCGGGGAGCTGTTTTTT; CDR3 protein: CAIMATGELFF
clone size: once; D gene: .; J gene: TRBJ2-6; V gene: TRBV4-2; CDR3 DNA: TGTGCCAGCAGCCCTCGTGGGGCAGCCTCCCCGGCTGGGGCCAACGTCCTGACTTTC; CDR3 protein: CASSPRGAASPAGANVLTF
clone size: once; D gene: .; J gene: TRBJ2-5; V gene: TRBV11-1; CDR3 DNA: TGTGCCAGCAGCTTGTGGAGTTTCCAAGAGACCCAGTACTTC; CDR3 protein: CASSLWSFQETQYF
clone size: .; D gene: .; J gene: TRBJ2-1; V gene: TRBV2; CDR3 DNA: TGTGCCAGCCAGACCCCCAGCTCCTACAATGAGCAGTTCTTC; CDR3 protein: CASQTPSSYNEQFF
clone size: .; D gene: .; J gene: TRBJ2-6; V gene: TRBV13; CDR3 DNA: TGTGCCAGCAGCTTAATCGGGGACTCTGGGGCCAACGTCCTGACTTTC; CDR3 protein: CASSLIGDSGANVLTF
clone size: few; D gene: .; J gene: TRBJ2-7; V gene: TRBV5-6; CDR3 DNA: TGTGCCAGCAGCTCTTTTTCGAGCTACGAGCAGTACTTC; CDR3 protein: CASSSFSSYEQYF
clone size: .; D gene: .; J gene: TRBJ2-7; V gene: TRBV6-5; CDR3 DNA: TGTGCCAGCAGTTACTCGATTTCAGGGAGCTCCTACGAGCAGTACTTC; CDR3 protein: CASSYSISGSSYEQYF
clone size: .; D gene: TRBD1; J gene: TRBJ1-6; V gene: TRBV4-1; CDR3 DNA: TGCGCCAGCAGCCGTGGACAGGGGCCTTCACCCCTCCACTTT; CDR3 protein: CASSRGQGPSPLHF
clone size: .; D gene: TRBD1; J gene: TRBJ1-1; V gene: TRBV7-9; CDR3 DNA: TGTGCCAGCAGCCCGGGACAGGGGACTTTCTTT; CDR3 protein: CASSPGQGTFF
clone size: few; D gene: TRBD1; J gene: TRBJ1-4; V gene: TRBV28; CDR3 DNA: TGTGCCAGCAGTTTCCCTGGACAGGGGAGGGAAAAACTGTTTTTT; CDR3 protein: CASSFPGQGREKLFF
clone size: once; D gene: .; J gene: TRBJ2-7; V gene: TRBV29-1; CDR3 DNA: TGCAGCGTTGGTTTAGGGCTTAGCTCCTACGAGCAGTACTTC; CDR3 protein: CSVGLGLSSYEQYF
clone size: many; D gene: .; J gene: TRBJ2-7; V gene: TRBV5-1; CDR3 DNA: TGCGCCAGCAGCTTGGCCTCTTTGGGGACGGAGTTATCCTACGAGCAGTACTTC; CDR3 protein: CASSLASLGTELSYEQYF
clone size: .; D gene: TRBD1; J gene: TRBJ2-7; V gene: TRBV5-5; CDR3 DNA: TGTGCCAGCAGCTTAATGACAGGGGGCCTCTACGAGCAGTACTTC; CDR3 protein: CASSLMTGGLYEQYF